This T cell receptor beta chain stems from a study of control samples from healthy donors and cancer patients. The CDR3 spans 15 residues. The germline V gene encodes CDR1 SGHTS and CDR2 YDEGEE. Trimming at V came to 4 bases and at J to 6 bases, leaving 10 bases not matched to a gene. The table came from immunoSEQ multiplex PCR; TCRdb's copy has only in-frame clones and leaves some out. The sample holds 100,000 to 150,000 clones; 75% to 95% are singletons and the top ten take around 2.5%. This sequence joins TRBV5-8 and TRBJ2-1; 7 bases agree with TRBD1. The TCR sequence derives from a man aged 18 to 30 in good health. The specimen sequenced was blood. The CDR3 protein is CASSTVGTDLNEQFF. In nucleotides, the CDR3 is TGTGCCAGCAGCACAGTCGGGACAGACCTCAATGAGCAGTTCTTC.